Each of the 15 T cell receptor beta chains below was sequenced from the same sample in a study of T-cell memory formation after mild COVID-19. TCRdb fed the 5' RACE reads into MiXCR, producing one record per CDR3 protein. The sample lists under 250,000 distinct CDR3 sequences; approximately 15% were seen once. Source material: PBMCs or a T cell subset sorted from them (not recorded which). The receptors shown here come from an adult woman who had mild COVID-19 (a few samples of this study predate the infection). Cell type and time point are not known.

This clonotype has a count of ten or more. This chain links TRBV6-1 with TRBJ2-1, with D uncertain. This CDR3 has 11 residues. Trimming removed 7 bases at V and 8 bases at J, with 9 bases between. CDR1 is MNHNS and CDR2 is SASEGT in the germline V gene. DNA for the CDR3: TGTGCCAGCAATTCTGTTTATGAGCAGTTCTTC. Residues: CASNSVYEQFF.

V and J are TRBV5-4 and TRBJ2-7, with 9 bases matching TRBD2. CDR1 and CDR2 (germline): SGHNT, YYREEE (reference sequence). The V segment lost 5 bases and the J segment 0 bases; nucleotides outside the gene matches: 6. CDR3 size: 15 residues. CDR3 residues: CASRGRSGSSYEQYF. The CDR3 DNA follows: TGTGCCAGCAGGGGCCGTAGCGGGAGCTCCTACGAGCAGTACTTC.

Only a few counts were recorded for this clonotype. J is TRBJ2-7 and V is TRBV15, with TRBD1 matching 9 bases. The CDR3 is 15 amino acids. Germline trimming cut 3 bases from V and 3 bases from J; bases unmatched to any gene: 6. The germline V gene encodes CDR1 LNHNV and CDR2 YYDKDF (reference sequence). In DNA, the CDR3 is TGTGCCACCAGCAGTGCGGGACAGGGCATCTACGAGCAGTACTTC. This gives the protein CATSSAGQGIYEQYF.

The chain is built from TRBV7-2 and TRBJ1-1; weak D call: TRBD1 (5 bases). Trimming took 1 base from V and 9 from J, leaving 9 bases between them. The CDR3 has 12 amino acids. CDR1 and CDR2 from the germline V gene are SGHTA and FQGNSA. The CDR3 coding sequence is TGTGCCAGCAGCTTAGGGGGCCAGAAAGCTTTCTTT. Translating gives CASSLGGQKAFF. The full variable domain, in which reference TRBV7-2 and TRBJ1-1 provide the parts outside the CDR3, is GAGVSQSPSNKVTEKGKDVELRCDPISGHTALYWYRQSLGQGLEFLIYFQGNSAPDKSGLPSDRFSAERTGGSVSTLTIQRTQQEDSAVYLCASSLGGQKAFFGQGTRLTVV.

The sample holds many counts of this clonotype. CDR3 in DNA: TGTGCCAGCACGCGGGATACTCGGGATGCCAAAAACATTCAGTACTTC. This gives the protein CASTRDTRDAKNIQYF. The V and J genes are TRBV19 and TRBJ2-4; tentative D call: TRBD2 (6 bases). The CDR3 has 16 amino acids. Germline assignment: CDR1 LNHDA and CDR2 SQIVND (reference sequence). Trimming left V 9 bases short and J 1 base short, with 19 bases between.

The chain has TRBV5-1 and TRBJ2-1, with TRBD2 matching over 13 bases. CDR1 is SGHRS, CDR2 YFSETQ, per germline. The CDR3 has 17 residues. Trimming took 4 bases from V and 1 from J; bases not matched to a gene: 5. The CDR3 protein is CASSKGGLAGSYNEQFF. The CDR3 DNA reads as TGCGCCAGCAGCAAGGGGGGACTAGCGGGATCCTACAATGAGCAGTTCTTC. The full variable domain, rest sourced from reference TRBV5-1 and TRBJ2-1, is KAGVTQTPRYLIKTRGQQVTLSCSPISGHRSVSWYQQTPGQGLQFLFEYFSETQRNKGNFPGRFSGRQFSNSRSEMNVSTLELGDSALYLCASSKGGLAGSYNEQFFGPGTRLTVL.

This clonotype appeared a few times. The chain joins TRBV19 to TRBJ2-7; the D gene is possibly TRBD2 (5 bases). V lost 8 bases and J 3 bases, leaving 11 bases between the germline ends. The V gene's germline CDR1 is LNHDA and CDR2 SQIVND (reference sequence). The CDR3 totals 12 residues. The CDR3 DNA follows: TGTGCCAGTGGGAGTTCGGGCTACGAGCAGTACTTC. Residues: CASGSSGYEQYF.

The chain employs TRBV20-1 and TRBJ1-2; 10 positions match TRBD1. The CDR3 has 15 amino acids. V lost 4 bases and J lost 5; bases outside the gene matches: 10. Germline-derived CDR1 and CDR2 are DFQATT and SNEGSKA (reference sequence). The CDR3 nucleotides are TGCAGTGCTATACCGGGACAGGGGATGGGTTATGGCTACACCTTC. Its protein is CSAIPGQGMGYGYTF.

V is TRBV19 and J is TRBJ1-1, with 11 bases matching TRBD1. This CDR3 region has 16 residues. The ends lost 5 bases at V and 1 base at J; junction bases unmatched: 6. Germline V gene data show CDR1 as LNHDA and CDR2 as SQIVND (reference sequence). CDR3: CASSFRTGGKNTEAFF. The CDR3 DNA reads as TGTGCCAGTAGTTTCCGGACAGGGGGCAAGAACACTGAAGCTTTCTTT.

This clonotype was detected a few times. The V gene is TRBV5-1, the J gene TRBJ2-3, with TRBD1 as a possible D gene (5 bases). CDR3 length: 14 residues. Trimming took off 5 bases at V and 5 bases at J, with 15 bases between the two ends. Looked up from germline, CDR1 is SGHRS and CDR2 is YFSETQ. The CDR3 is CASRAAPQGDTQYF. CDR3 nucleotides: TGCGCCAGCAGAGCCGCCCCCCAGGGAGATACGCAGTATTTT.

This chain connects TRBV3-1 to TRBJ2-1; 12 bases align to TRBD2. Germline loops: CDR1 LGHDT, CDR2 YNNKEL (reference sequence). This CDR3 spans 14 amino acids. The V and J ends lost 8 bases and 9 bases, in that order; junction bases with no gene match: 8. The CDR3 coding sequence is TGTGCCAGCGCACTAGCGGGGGGCCCCAGTGAGCAGTTCTTC. It encodes CASALAGGPSEQFF.

V and J are TRBV24-1 and TRBJ2-3; D uncertain. The V gene's germline CDR1 is KGHDR and CDR2 SFDVKD. This CDR3 comprises 12 residues. The germline V and J ends were trimmed by 6 bases and 5 bases, with 8 bases remaining between them. The CDR3 coding sequence is TGTGCCACCAGTCGGCCGGGAGATACGCAGTATTTT. It is translated as CATSRPGDTQYF.

V usage is TRBV24-1 and J usage is TRBJ1-1; no clear D gene. Germline loops: CDR1 KGHDR, CDR2 SFDVKD. There are 13 residues in the CDR3. The V end was cut by 6 bases, the J end by 7 bases, with 14 bases between. Here the CDR3 reads CATSRLAAGEAFF. DNA for the CDR3: TGTGCCACCAGTCGACTAGCGGCAGGTGAAGCTTTCTTT.

The count of this clonotype is one. V and J are TRBV7-2 and TRBJ2-7, with D possibly being TRBD2 (5 bases). In germline, CDR1 is SGHTA, CDR2 FQGNSA. V lost 5 bases and J 3 bases, leaving 11 bases between the germline ends. This CDR3 has 13 residues. The CDR3: CASSPRTDYEQYF. The CDR3 DNA sequence: TGTGCCAGCAGCCCCCGGACTGACTACGAGCAGTACTTC.

This chain uses TRBV20-1 with TRBJ2-7, with 9 positions matching TRBD2. The CDR3 sequence is 14 residues long. The ends lost 0 bases at V and 4 bases at J; junction bases unmatched: 4. From germline, CDR1 is DFQATT and CDR2 SNEGSKA (reference sequence). The DNA of the CDR3 is TGCAGTGCTAGAGATATGCGGGGGGGTTACGAGCAGTACTTC. It codes for CSARDMRGGYEQYF.